A single TCR beta chain is shown here with its context. The antigen is undetermined. Germline-derived CDR1 and CDR2 are SGHTA and FQGTGA. The CDR3 covers 15 residues. The data were taken from a study of CXCR3-negative and CXCR3-positive naive CD8 T cells. Study observations and caveats: Comparably high diversity marked both naive subsets, whereas memory CD8+ cells had much lower diversity. Naive CXCR3-negative and CXCR3-positive cells had similar TRBV-TRBJ usage; memory differed.

The authors made the TRB cDNA libraries by 5' RACE using UMI labels. TCRdb re-called the 5' RACE reads and shows each CDR3 protein once, DNA omitted. This table lists 70,000 to 100,000 distinct CDR3 sequences. The TCR originated in a human donor in good health. Some clones in this sample may be carry-over from other donors' samples. Sequenced input: naive CXCR3- CD8+ T cells from blood. Subset noted: CD45RO-CCR7+CD27+CD95- naive CD8+ T cells lacking CXCR3 (TNR3-). The chain couples TRBV7-3 to TRBJ2-2; TCRdb designates TRBD2, a call that cannot be tested without DNA. The CDR3 is CASSSSGDWSGELFF.